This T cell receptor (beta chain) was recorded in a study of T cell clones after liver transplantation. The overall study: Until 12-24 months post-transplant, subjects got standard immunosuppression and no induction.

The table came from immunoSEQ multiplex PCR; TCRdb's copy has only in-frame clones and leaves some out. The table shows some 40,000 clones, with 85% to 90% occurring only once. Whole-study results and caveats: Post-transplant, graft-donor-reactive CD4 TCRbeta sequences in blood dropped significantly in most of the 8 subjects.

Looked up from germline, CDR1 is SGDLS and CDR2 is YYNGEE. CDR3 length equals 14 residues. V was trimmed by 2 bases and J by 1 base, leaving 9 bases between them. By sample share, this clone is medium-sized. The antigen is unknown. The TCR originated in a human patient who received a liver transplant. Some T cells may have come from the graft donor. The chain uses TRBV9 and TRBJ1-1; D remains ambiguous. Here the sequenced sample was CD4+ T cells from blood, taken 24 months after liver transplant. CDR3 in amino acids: CASSVYGGNTEAFF. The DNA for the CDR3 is TGTGCCAGCAGCGTTTATGGAGGGAACACTGAAGCTTTCTTT.